The sequence of this T cell receptor beta chain was determined in a study of T cells in Graves' hyperthyroidism and ophthalmopathy. From under 12 ml of fresh peripheral blood, PBMCs were isolated. The length of the CDR3 is 16 residues. Germline V gene data show CDR1 as SGDLS and CDR2 as YYNGEE. V lost 4 bases, J lost 3 bases, and 10 bases stayed unmatched. Amplification targeted TCR beta CDR3 regions from RNA transcripts. Using the HTBI primer set, a first-round RT-PCR was run on the TCR CDR3. TCRdb used MiXCR to reprocess the multiplex PCR reads, holding one entry per CDR3 protein. The repertoire holds around 720,000 distinct CDR3 sequences, with approximately 40% as singletons. This clonotype was observed many times.

V is TRBV9 and J is TRBJ2-7, with TRBD2 matching over 10 bases. Sequenced input: blood. The clonotype originates from a woman aged 40 to 50 with Graves' hyperthyroidism. CDR3 sequence: CASSSDPGTSDYEQYF. The CDR3 region has the DNA TGTGCCAGCAGCTCCGACCCAGGGACTAGCGACTACGAGCAGTACTTC.